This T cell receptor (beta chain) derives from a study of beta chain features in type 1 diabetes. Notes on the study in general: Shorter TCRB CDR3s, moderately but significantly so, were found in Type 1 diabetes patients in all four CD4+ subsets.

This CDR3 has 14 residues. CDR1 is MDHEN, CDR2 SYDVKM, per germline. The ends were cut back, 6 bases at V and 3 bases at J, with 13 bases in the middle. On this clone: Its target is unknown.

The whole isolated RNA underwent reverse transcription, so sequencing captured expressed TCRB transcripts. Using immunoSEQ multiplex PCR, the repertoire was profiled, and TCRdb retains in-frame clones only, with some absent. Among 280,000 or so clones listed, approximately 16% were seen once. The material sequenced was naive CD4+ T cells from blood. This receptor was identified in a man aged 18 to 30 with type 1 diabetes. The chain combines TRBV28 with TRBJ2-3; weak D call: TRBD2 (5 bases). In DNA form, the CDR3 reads TGTGCCAGCAGGAGGGTCCGAGGGACAGATACGCAGTATTTT. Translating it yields CASRRVRGTDTQYF.